The present entry profiles one T cell receptor (beta chain) with its context. Antigen unknown. Only in-frame clones appear in the TCRdb table, and some are missing; sequencing was by immunoSEQ multiplex PCR. The data hold about 84,000 clones, with 89% observed a single time. Germline CDR1 LNHDA, CDR2 SQIVND (reference sequence). Trimming stripped 6 bases from V and 10 bases from J, with 10 bases between. This CDR3 has 11 residues. The sample originates from a study of PD-1 blockade in classical Hodgkin lymphoma. Whole-study results and caveats: A significant rise in TCR diversity by C4D1 was seen for CD4+ but not CD8+ cells.

In every patient, relapse followed autologous stem cell transplantation, while exposure to brentuximab vedotin differed. This sequence joins TRBV19 and TRBJ2-1, with no clear D. Sequencing used peripheral blood mononuclear cells (PBMCs), obtained at baseline. The sequence derives from a human donor with classical Hodgkin lymphoma. The CDR3 bases are TGTGCCAGTAGGAACTCCGGCGAGCAGTTCTTC. It translates to CASRNSGEQFF.